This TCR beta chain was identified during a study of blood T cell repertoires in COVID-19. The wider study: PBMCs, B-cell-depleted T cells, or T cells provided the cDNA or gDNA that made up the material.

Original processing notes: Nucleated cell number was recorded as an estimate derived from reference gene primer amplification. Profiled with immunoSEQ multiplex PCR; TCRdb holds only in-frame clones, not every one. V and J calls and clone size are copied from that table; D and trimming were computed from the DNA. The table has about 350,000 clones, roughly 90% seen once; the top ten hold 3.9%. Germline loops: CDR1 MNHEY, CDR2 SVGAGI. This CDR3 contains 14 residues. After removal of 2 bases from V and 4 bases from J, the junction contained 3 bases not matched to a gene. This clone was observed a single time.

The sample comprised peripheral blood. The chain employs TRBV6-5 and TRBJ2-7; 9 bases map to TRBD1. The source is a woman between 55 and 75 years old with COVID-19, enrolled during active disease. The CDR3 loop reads CASSYRDRAYEQYF. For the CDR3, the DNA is TGTGCCAGCAGTTACCGGGACAGGGCATACGAGCAGTACTTC.